This T cell receptor beta chain was identified in a study of monozygotic twins with inflammatory bowel disease. Broader study findings: Possibly reflecting limited power, no difference in repertoire similarity was found between concordant and discordant twins.

There are 15 residues in the CDR3. Germline-derived CDR1 and CDR2 are MDHEN and SYDVKM. In the case of this clonotype: No antigen is known for it.

Whole blood without T cell sorting served as the source of isolated total RNA. UMIs incorporating a 6-nucleotide sample barcode were appended by means of template switching. TCRdb re-called the 5' RACE reads; every CDR3 protein appears as one record, without DNA. In total, the table holds 350,000 to 500,000 distinct CDR3 sequences. V is TRBV28 and J is TRBJ1-4; TCRdb returns TRBD1, unconfirmable since there is no DNA. The clonotype was recovered from a human donor with ulcerative colitis or Crohn's disease, or a healthy co-twin of an affected twin (not recorded which). Sequenced: blood. CDR3 region: CASSGYRVGDEKLFF.